The 22 T cell receptor beta chains listed next were all sequenced from one sample in a study of graft-versus-host responses after intestinal transplantation. Profiling relied on immunoSEQ multiplex PCR, and the TCRdb table lists in-frame clones only, not all of them. This sample has 95,000 to 150,000 clones, with around 96% found just once. What these receptors recognize is not known. The sequenced sample was unstimulated CD8+ T cells sorted from spleen or lymph node cells, obtained before intestinal transplant. Source of these receptors: a human donor who received an intestinal transplant.

The chain has TRBV29-1 and TRBJ2-7; 10 bases align to TRBD2. The CDR3 contains 15 residues. Germline trimming cut 5 bases from V and 2 bases from J; bases unmatched to any gene: 9. Looked up from germline, CDR1 is SQVTM and CDR2 is ANQGSEA. The CDR3 loop reads CSVRGGLALTYEQYF. In DNA form, the CDR3 reads TGCAGCGTTAGGGGGGGACTAGCGCTTACCTACGAGCAGTACTTC.

This clone was observed a single time. The rearrangement uses TRBV7-3 and TRBJ2-5; weak D call: TRBD2 (7 bases). Germline CDR1 and CDR2: SGHTA and FQGTGA. The length of the CDR3 is 15 residues. V shed 1 base and J shed 5 bases, with 14 bases lying between them. The CDR3 loop is CASSLRLGGLETQYF. In DNA form, the CDR3 reads TGTGCCAGCAGCTTAAGGTTGGGGGGGCTGGAGACCCAGTACTTC.

The V and J genes are TRBV30 and TRBJ2-7; possibly TRBD2 for D (6 bases). V was shortened by 8 bases and J by 4 bases, with 21 bases between the two germline ends. This CDR3 region has 14 residues. CDR1 is GTSNPN, CDR2 SVGIG, per germline (reference sequence). The CDR3 DNA sequence: TGTGCCGGCAATTCTCGGAGGGCTCCTTACGAGCAGTACTTC. Its translation: CAGNSRRAPYEQYF.

The chain has TRBV28 and TRBJ1-1; 8 bases align to TRBD1. Germline V lookup: CDR1 MDHEN, CDR2 SYDVKM. The J segment lost 9 bases and the V segment lost 6 bases, leaving 6 bases of the junction unmatched. This CDR3 has 12 residues. DNA for the CDR3: TGTGCCAGCAGGGACGGACAGGGAAAAGCTTTCTTT. It yields the protein CASRDGQGKAFF.

This sequence joins TRBV4-1 and TRBJ1-2; possibly TRBD1 for D (6 bases). The CDR3 is made up of 14 amino acids. Germline loops: CDR1 MGHRA, CDR2 YSYEKL. Between the trimmed V and J ends, which lost 2 bases and 5 bases, there was a span of 12 bases. CDR3 residues: CASSQSRQEYGYTF. As DNA, the CDR3 is TGCGCCAGCAGCCAATCCCGACAGGAATATGGCTACACCTTC.

The chain joins TRBV7-9 to TRBJ2-7; D not certain. Per the germline V gene, CDR1 is SEHNR and CDR2 is FQNEAQ (reference sequence). Trimming took off 1 base at V and 2 bases at J, with 15 bases between the two ends. The CDR3 contains 16 residues. The CDR3 region is CASSLGLTGPTYEQYF. In nucleotides, the CDR3 is TGTGCCAGCAGCTTAGGGTTAACCGGGCCTACCTACGAGCAGTACTTC.

Written as DNA, the CDR3 is TGTGCCAGCAGCCCGACAGGGAATTATGGCTACACCTTC. Translated: CASSPTGNYGYTF. The chain is built from TRBV7-8 and TRBJ1-2, with 7 bases lining up with TRBD1. J gave up 5 bases and V 5 bases, and 5 bases lay outside the gene matches. Germline assignment: CDR1 SGHVS and CDR2 FQNEAQ. The CDR3 extends over 13 amino acids.

The V and J genes are TRBV6-1 and TRBJ2-5; no reliable D call. Near its end, the DNA agrees better with TRBJ2-7, so the J call may be wrong. The germline V gene encodes CDR1 MNHNS and CDR2 SASEGT. This CDR3 is built from 14 residues. The CDR3 spells CASSEVDRVYEQYF. The CDR3 nucleotides are TGTGCCAGCAGTGAAGTCGATAGAGTCTACGAGCAGTACTTC.

The chain is built from TRBV11-1 and TRBJ2-1; D possibly corresponds to TRBD1 (5 bases). The germline CDR1 and CDR2 sequences are SGHAT and FQDESV (reference sequence). Trimming stripped 1 base from V and 4 bases from J, with 8 bases between. The CDR3 length is 14 residues. The CDR3 loop reads CASSLVQDYNEQFF. The CDR3 DNA reads TGTGCCAGCAGCTTAGTACAGGATTACAATGAGCAGTTCTTC. The whole variable domain, filled in from reference TRBV11-1 and TRBJ2-1, reads EAEVAQSPRYKITEKSQAVAFWCDPISGHATLYWYRQILGQGPELLVQFQDESVVDDSQLPKDRFSAERLKGVDSTLKIQPAELGDSAMYLCASSLVQDYNEQFFGPGTRLTVL.

V gene TRBV28 combines with J gene TRBJ2-5; D ambiguous. V was pared by 3 bases and J by 2 bases, with 7 bases between. The CDR3 extends over 13 amino acids. Looked up from germline, CDR1 is MDHEN and CDR2 is SYDVKM. The CDR3 loop reads CASSLSRQETQYF. The DNA of the CDR3 is TGTGCCAGCAGTTTGAGCAGACAAGAGACCCAGTACTTC. The full variable domain, its missing parts supplied by reference TRBV28 and TRBJ2-5, is DVKVTQSSRYLVKRTGEKVFLECVQDMDHENMFWYRQDPGLGLRLIYFSYDVKMKEKGDIPEGYSVSREKKERFSLILESASTNQTSMYLCASSLSRQETQYFGPGTRLLVL.

The DNA of the CDR3 is TGTGCCAGCAGCTTAGGTCTAGGGGAGAGCTCTGGGGCCAACGTCCTGACTTTC. Its translation is CASSLGLGESSGANVLTF. The rearrangement uses TRBV7-6 and TRBJ2-6; perhaps D is TRBD1 or TRBD2 (5 bases each). Per the germline V gene, CDR1 is SGHVS and CDR2 is FNYEAQ. Trimming removed 1 base from V and 0 bases from J, with 13 bases in between. CDR3 size: 18 residues.

The chain links TRBV19 to TRBJ2-7, with no clear D. CDR3 length equals 13 residues. Per germline, CDR1 LNHDA and CDR2 SQIVND (reference sequence). Trimming removed 1 base at V and 6 bases at J, with 10 bases between. CDR3 nucleotide sequence: TGTGCCAGTAGTATAGGGGGTATCCGCGAGCAGTACTTC. Protein product: CASSIGGIREQYF.

V is TRBV7-8 and J is TRBJ1-4; 9 bases are a match to TRBD1. The CDR3 extends over 15 amino acids. CDR1 is SGHVS and CDR2 is FQNEAQ in the germline V gene. J lost 0 bases, V lost 4 bases, and 0 bases had no gene match. CDR3 DNA sequence: TGTGCCAGCAGCTGGACAGGGGCAACTAATGAAAAACTGTTTTTT. Translating it yields CASSWTGATNEKLFF.

The chain employs TRBV28 and TRBJ2-3, with 10 bases matching TRBD1. The trim removed 11 bases at V and 1 base at J, leaving 6 bases unmatched. The germline CDR1 and CDR2 sequences are MDHEN and SYDVKM. The CDR3 is made up of 14 amino acids. In DNA form, the CDR3 reads TGTGCCTCGACCGGGACAGGGGGCACAGATACGCAGTATTTT. Its translation is CASTGTGGTDTQYF.

The J gene is TRBJ2-7, the V gene TRBV14; possible D gene TRBD2, 5 bases. V was trimmed by 4 bases and J by 2 bases, leaving 18 bases between them. The CDR3 runs 16 residues. The germline gives CDR1 SGHDN, CDR2 FVKESK. CDR3: CASSLFPLAGPYEQYF. DNA of the CDR3: TGTGCCAGCAGCCTCTTTCCCCTGGCGGGCCCCTACGAGCAGTACTTC.

The chain uses TRBV14 and TRBJ2-1; TRBD2 matches at 10 bases. The CDR3 sequence is 16 residues long. V lost 3 bases to trimming and J lost 0 bases; unmatched junction nucleotides: 2. Per the germline V gene, CDR1 is SGHDN and CDR2 is FVKESK. CDR3 nucleotides: TGTGCCAGCAGCCAGCTAGCGGGAGCCTCCTACAATGAGCAGTTCTTC. It specifies CASSQLAGASYNEQFF.

V gene TRBV11-3 combines with J gene TRBJ2-1; the match to TRBD2 covers 8 bases. The CDR3 has 16 amino acids. The V gene end was trimmed by 5 bases and the J gene end by 4 bases; junction bases not matched to a gene: 10. Germline V gene lookup returns CDR1 SGHNT and CDR2 YENEEA. The chain's CDR3 is CASSPPGVAGYNEQFF. CDR3 DNA: TGTGCCAGCAGCCCTCCCGGGGTAGCGGGGTACAATGAGCAGTTCTTC.

The J gene is TRBJ2-7, the V gene TRBV9; the match to TRBD2 covers 9 bases. The trim removed 3 bases at V and 4 bases at J, leaving 8 bases unmatched. Germline-derived CDR1 and CDR2 are SGDLS and YYNGEE. This CDR3 has 15 residues. The CDR3 sequence: CASSGGGGGGYEQYF. The CDR3 nucleotides are TGTGCCAGCAGCGGCGGGGGGGGCGGAGGGTACGAGCAGTACTTC. Full variable domain (rest looked up from reference TRBV9 and TRBJ2-7): DSGVTQTPKHLITATGQRVTLRCSPRSGDLSVYWYQQSLDQGLQFLIQYYNGEERAKGNILERFSAQQFPDLHSELNLSSLELGDSALYFCASSGGGGGGYEQYFGPGTRLTVT.

Points on this clone: The same CDR3 can be traced to other DNA sequences in this sample. V is TRBV9 and J is TRBJ2-7; unclear D gene. The germline CDR1 and CDR2 sequences are SGDLS and YYNGEE. Between the trimmed V and J ends, which lost 0 bases and 3 bases, there was a span of 7 bases. The CDR3 extends over 13 amino acids. The CDR3 protein is CASSVDGSYEQYF. In DNA, the CDR3 is TGTGCCAGCAGCGTAGATGGAAGCTACGAGCAGTACTTC.

The V and J genes are TRBV27 and TRBJ2-5; D may be TRBD2 (5 bases). V shed 6 bases and J shed 0 bases, with 11 bases lying between them. The CDR3 extends over 14 amino acids. The germline gives CDR1 MNHEY, CDR2 SMNVEV (reference sequence). The CDR3 bases are TGTGCCAGCAGATCCCCGGACTACCAAGAGACCCAGTACTTC. This encodes CASRSPDYQETQYF.

The gene calls are TRBV6-1 and TRBJ2-7; TRBD1 matches 7 bases. Germline V gives CDR1 MNHNS, CDR2 SASEGT. Trimming cost V 3 bases and J 7 bases; bases outside gene matches: 9. The CDR3 has 14 residues. In DNA, the CDR3 is TGTGCCAGCAGTGAGACAGGGCCCCCGGGAGAGCAGTACTTC. This gives the protein CASSETGPPGEQYF.

The CDR3 here is CASSLLAGNQPQHF. The CDR3 DNA reads as TGTGCCAGCAGTTTACTAGCAGGGAATCAGCCCCAGCATTTT. The chain has TRBV27 and TRBJ1-5, with a weak D call TRBD1 (5 bases). CDR3 length: 14 amino acids. Trimming cost V 2 bases and J 4 bases, with 9 bases left between them. Per germline, CDR1 MNHEY and CDR2 SMNVEV (reference sequence).